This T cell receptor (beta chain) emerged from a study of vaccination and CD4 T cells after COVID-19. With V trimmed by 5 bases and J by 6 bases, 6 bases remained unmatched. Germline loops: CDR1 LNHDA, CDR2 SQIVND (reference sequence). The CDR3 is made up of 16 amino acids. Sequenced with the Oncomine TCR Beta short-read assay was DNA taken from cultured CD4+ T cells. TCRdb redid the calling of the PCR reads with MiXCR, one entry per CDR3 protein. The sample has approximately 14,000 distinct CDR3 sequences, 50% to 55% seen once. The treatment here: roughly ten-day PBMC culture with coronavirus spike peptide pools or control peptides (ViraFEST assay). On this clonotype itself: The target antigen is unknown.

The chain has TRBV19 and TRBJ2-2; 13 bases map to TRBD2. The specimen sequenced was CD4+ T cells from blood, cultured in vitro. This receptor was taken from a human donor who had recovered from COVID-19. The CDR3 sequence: CASSVRTSGSPGELFF. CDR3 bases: TGTGCCAGTAGTGTCCGGACTAGCGGGAGCCCCGGGGAGCTGTTTTTT.